This T cell receptor (beta chain) came from a study of blood T cell repertoires in COVID-19. Original handling: Researchers report that nucleated cell counts were estimated from reference gene primer amplification. The protocol was immunoSEQ multiplex PCR, while the TCRdb copy is restricted to in-frame clones and leaves out a portion. The V and J calls and clone size were taken over from that table, and D and trimming were inferred from the DNA. The sample comprises about 200,000 clones, just over 85% of which are singletons, and 2.2% rests with the top ten. Sequencing input: peripheral blood. This receptor was taken from a man aged 25 to 40 who had recovered from COVID-19.

This CDR3 is CASSQDSGTSGGAVGELFF. CDR3 bases: TGCGCCAGCAGCCAAGATAGCGGGACTAGCGGGGGGGCTGTCGGGGAGCTGTTTTTT. J is TRBJ2-2 and V is TRBV4-3; TRBD2 aligns across 16 bases. CDR3 length equals 19 residues. Germline V gene sequence: CDR1 LGHNA, CDR2 YSLEER. V dropped 0 bases and J dropped 7; count of bases not matched to a gene: 8.